The clone carrying this TCR beta chain occurred a few times. Its matching antigen is unknown. The source of the sample is a study of response to subunit inactivated influenza vaccine. With 1 base clipped from V and 3 bases from J, the junction kept 3 bases outside the gene matches. Germline V gene sequence: CDR1 KGHSH, CDR2 LQKENI. The CDR3 runs to 14 residues. Study outcomes and limitations: Every seasonal influenza vaccination brings in few new T cells, the authors suggested.

TCRdb reanalysed the RT-PCR reads using MiXCR and keeps one entry per CDR3 protein. The sample lists hundreds of thousands of distinct CDR3 sequences; more than 11% were seen once. This specimen was PBMCs from blood, taken around two weeks before vaccination. This sequence originates from a man between 50 and 59 years old who received an inactivated influenza vaccine. This chain joins TRBV18 and TRBJ2-7; 7 nucleotides agree with TRBD2. This CDR3 is CASSPLAGHYEQYF. CDR3 DNA sequence: TGTGCCAGCTCACCACTAGCGGGCCACTACGAGCAGTACTTC. Supplemented by reference TRBV18 and TRBJ2-7, the full variable domain reads NAGVMQNPRHLVRRRGQEARLRCSPMKGHSHVYWYRQLPEEGLKFMVYLQKENIIDESGMPKERFSAEFPKEGPSILRIQQVVRGDSAAYFCASSPLAGHYEQYFGPGTRLTVT.